This T cell receptor (beta chain) is from a study of OX40 agonist ivuxolimab in advanced cancers. At the level of the study: Aged about 23 to 90 with a mean of approximately 57 years, they were approximately 80% male. Prior therapy, whether anti-PD-1, anti-PD-L1 or anti-CTLA-4, was allowed, and 35% to 40% had some.

The method was immunoSEQ multiplex PCR; TCRdb's version includes in-frame clones alone and lacks a portion of them. The table lists some 71,000 clones, more than 80% of them singletons. CDR1 and CDR2 from the germline V gene are KGHSH and LQKENI. The CDR3 sequence is 13 residues long. V was trimmed by 3 bases and J by 1 base, leaving 4 bases between them. Whole-study findings and limits: Low normalized T-cell clonal expansion was additionally recorded for some nonresponders. Among the lowest peripheral clonal expansion occurred in 0.1-3.0 mg/kg partial responders.

With regard to this clone: What it recognizes is unknown.

The rearrangement joins TRBV18 to TRBJ1-3; D unresolved. The receptor comes from an adult with an advanced solid tumor such as melanoma, head and neck, liver or kidney cancer. The sample here was CD4+ or CD8+ T cells sorted from blood, taken in a trial of the OX40 agonist ivuxolimab. The CDR3 here is CASSPSSGNTIYF. In DNA, the CDR3 is TGTGCCAGCTCACCTTCGTCTGGAAACACCATATATTTT.